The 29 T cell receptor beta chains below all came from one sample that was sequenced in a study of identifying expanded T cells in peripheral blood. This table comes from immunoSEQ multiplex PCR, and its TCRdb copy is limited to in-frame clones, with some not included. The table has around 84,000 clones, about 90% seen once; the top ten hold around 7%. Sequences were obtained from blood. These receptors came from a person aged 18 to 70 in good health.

This CDR3 is CSVYPESEAFF. CDR3 DNA: TGCAGCGTTTACCCGGAGTCTGAAGCTTTCTTT. The chain uses TRBV29-1 and TRBJ1-1; D is undetermined. With 5 bases removed from V and 6 bases from J, the gap between germline ends came to 10 bases. The germline V gene has CDR1 SQVTM and CDR2 ANQGSEA. The CDR3 is 11 residues long.

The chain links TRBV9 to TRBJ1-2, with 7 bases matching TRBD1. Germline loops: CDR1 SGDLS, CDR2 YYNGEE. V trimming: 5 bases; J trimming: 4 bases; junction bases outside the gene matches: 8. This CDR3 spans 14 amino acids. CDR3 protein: CASRHSQGFYGYTF. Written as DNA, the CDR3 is TGTGCCAGCAGGCACTCACAGGGGTTCTATGGCTACACCTTC.

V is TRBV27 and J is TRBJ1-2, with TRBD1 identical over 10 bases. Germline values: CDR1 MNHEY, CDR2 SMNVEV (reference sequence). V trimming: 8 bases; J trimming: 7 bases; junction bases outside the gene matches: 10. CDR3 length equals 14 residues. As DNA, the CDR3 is TGTGCCAGCGGCATCCGGGACAGGGGCGGTGGCTACACCTTC. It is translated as CASGIRDRGGGYTF.

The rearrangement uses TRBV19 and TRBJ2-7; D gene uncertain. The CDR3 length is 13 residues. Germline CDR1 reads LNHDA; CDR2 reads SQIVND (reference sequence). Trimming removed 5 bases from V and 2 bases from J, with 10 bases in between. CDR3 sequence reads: CASSLGIAYEQYF. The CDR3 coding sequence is TGTGCCAGTAGTTTGGGCATAGCCTACGAGCAGTACTTC.

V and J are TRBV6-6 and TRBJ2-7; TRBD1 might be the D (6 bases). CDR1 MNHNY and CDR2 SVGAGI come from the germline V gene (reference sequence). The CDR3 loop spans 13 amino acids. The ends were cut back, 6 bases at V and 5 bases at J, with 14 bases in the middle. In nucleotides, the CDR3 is TGTGCCAGCAGCCGTACAGGGCCCCACGAGCAGTACTTC. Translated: CASSRTGPHEQYF.

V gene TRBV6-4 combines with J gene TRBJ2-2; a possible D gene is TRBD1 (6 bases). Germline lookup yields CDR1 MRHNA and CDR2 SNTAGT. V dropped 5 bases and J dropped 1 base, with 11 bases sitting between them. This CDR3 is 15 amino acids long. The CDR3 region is CASSPDSRNTGELFF. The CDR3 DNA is TGTGCCAGCAGTCCGGACAGCCGGAACACCGGGGAGCTGTTTTTT.

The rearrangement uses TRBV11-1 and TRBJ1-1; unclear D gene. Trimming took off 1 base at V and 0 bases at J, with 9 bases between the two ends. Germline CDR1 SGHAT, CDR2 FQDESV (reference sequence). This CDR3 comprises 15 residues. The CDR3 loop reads CASSLGGLLNTEAFF. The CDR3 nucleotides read TGTGCCAGCAGCTTAGGGGGTCTCCTGAACACTGAAGCTTTCTTT.

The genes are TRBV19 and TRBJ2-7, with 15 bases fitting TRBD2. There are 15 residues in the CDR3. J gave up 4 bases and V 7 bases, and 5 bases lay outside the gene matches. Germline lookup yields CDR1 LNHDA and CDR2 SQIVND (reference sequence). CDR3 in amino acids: CASTPGLAGGYEQYF. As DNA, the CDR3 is TGTGCCAGTACCCCGGGACTAGCGGGGGGTTACGAGCAGTACTTC. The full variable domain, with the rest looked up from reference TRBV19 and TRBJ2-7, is DGGITQSPKYLFRKEGQNVTLSCEQNLNHDAMYWYRQDPGQGLRLIYYSQIVNDFQKGDIAEGYSVSREKKESFPLTVTSAQKNPTAFYLCASTPGLAGGYEQYFGPGTRLTVT.

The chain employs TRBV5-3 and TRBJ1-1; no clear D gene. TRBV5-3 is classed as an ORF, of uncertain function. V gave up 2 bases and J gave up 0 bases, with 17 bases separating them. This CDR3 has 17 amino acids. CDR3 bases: TGTGCCAGAAGCTTTTTGTCCCCACGGAACATGAACACTGAAGCTTTCTTT. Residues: CARSFLSPRNMNTEAFF.

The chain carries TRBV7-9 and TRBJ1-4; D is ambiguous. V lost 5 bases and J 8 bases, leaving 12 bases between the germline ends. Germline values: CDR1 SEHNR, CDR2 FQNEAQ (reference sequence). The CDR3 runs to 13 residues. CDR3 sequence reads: CASSDDVFEKLFF. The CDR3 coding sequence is TGTGCCAGCAGCGACGACGTATTCGAAAAACTGTTTTTT.

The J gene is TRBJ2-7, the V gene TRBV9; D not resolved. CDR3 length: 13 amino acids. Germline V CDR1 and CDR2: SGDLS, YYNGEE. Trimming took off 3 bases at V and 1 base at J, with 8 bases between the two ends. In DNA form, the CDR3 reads TGTGCCAGCAGCGAAGGGCCGTCCTACGAGCAGTACTTC. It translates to CASSEGPSYEQYF.

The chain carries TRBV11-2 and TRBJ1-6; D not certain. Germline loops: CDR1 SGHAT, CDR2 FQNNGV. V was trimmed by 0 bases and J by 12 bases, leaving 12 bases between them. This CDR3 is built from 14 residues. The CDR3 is CASSLDGNRRPLHF. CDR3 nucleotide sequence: TGTGCCAGCAGCTTAGACGGTAACCGGAGACCCCTCCACTTT. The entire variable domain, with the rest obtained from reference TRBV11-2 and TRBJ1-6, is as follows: EAGVAQSPRYKIIEKRQSVAFWCNPISGHATLYWYQQILGQGPKLLIQFQNNGVVDDSQLPKDRFSAERLKGVDSTLKIQPAKLEDSAVYLCASSLDGNRRPLHFGNGTRLTVT.

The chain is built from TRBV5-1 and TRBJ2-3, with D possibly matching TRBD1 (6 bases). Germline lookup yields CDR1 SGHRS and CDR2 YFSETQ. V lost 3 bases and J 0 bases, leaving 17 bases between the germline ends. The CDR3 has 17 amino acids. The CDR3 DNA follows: TGCGCCAGCAGCTGGGGGCCGAGGGGGATTAGCACAGATACGCAGTATTTT. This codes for CASSWGPRGISTDTQYF.

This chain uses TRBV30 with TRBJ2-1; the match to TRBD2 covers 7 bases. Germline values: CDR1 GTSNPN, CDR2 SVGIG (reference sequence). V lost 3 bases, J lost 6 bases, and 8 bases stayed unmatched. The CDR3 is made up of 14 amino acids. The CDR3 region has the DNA TGTGCCTGGAGGGGGAGGGTCCCGGGCAATGAGCAGTTCTTC. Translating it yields CAWRGRVPGNEQFF.

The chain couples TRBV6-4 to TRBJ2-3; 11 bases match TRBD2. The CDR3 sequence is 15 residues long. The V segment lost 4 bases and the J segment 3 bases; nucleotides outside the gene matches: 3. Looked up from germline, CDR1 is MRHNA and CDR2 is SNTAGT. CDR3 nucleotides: TGTGCCAGCAGTGCGCTAGCGGGGGGTACAGATACGCAGTATTTT. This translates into CASSALAGGTDTQYF.

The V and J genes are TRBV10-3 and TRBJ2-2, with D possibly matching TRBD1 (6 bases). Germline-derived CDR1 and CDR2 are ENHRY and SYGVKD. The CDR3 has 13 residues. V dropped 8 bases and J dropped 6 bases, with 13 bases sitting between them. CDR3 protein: CAIERKGAGELFF. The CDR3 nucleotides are TGTGCCATCGAGAGGAAGGGGGCCGGGGAGCTGTTTTTT.

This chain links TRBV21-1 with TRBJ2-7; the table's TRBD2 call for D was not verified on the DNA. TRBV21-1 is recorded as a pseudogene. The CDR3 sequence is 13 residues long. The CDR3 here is CASIGTASSEQYF. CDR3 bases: TGTGCCAGCATCGGGACTGCAAGCAGCGAGCAGTACTTC.

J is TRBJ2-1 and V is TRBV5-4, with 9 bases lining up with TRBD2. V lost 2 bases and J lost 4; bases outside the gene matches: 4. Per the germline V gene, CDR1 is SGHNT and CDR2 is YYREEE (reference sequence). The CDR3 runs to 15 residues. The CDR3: CASSFILAGYNEQFF. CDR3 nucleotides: TGTGCCAGCAGCTTTATCCTAGCGGGATACAATGAGCAGTTCTTC.

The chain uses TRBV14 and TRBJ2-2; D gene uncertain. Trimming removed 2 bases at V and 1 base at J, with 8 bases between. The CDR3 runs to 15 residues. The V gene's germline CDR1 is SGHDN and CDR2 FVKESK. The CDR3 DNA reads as TGTGCCAGCAGCCAACTGGTGGGGAACACCGGGGAGCTGTTTTTT. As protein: CASSQLVGNTGELFF.

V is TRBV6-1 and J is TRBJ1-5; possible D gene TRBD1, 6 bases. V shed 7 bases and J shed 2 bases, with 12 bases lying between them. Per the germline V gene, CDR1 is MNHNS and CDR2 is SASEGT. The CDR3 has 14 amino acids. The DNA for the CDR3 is TGTGCCAGCAACGGACAGATTGGCAATCAGCCCCAGCATTTT. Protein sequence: CASNGQIGNQPQHF.

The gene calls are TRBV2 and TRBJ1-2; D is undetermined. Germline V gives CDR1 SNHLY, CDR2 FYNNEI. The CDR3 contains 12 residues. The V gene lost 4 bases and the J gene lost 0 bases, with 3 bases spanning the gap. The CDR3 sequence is CASSGANYGYTF. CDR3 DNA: TGTGCCAGCAGTGGTGCTAACTATGGCTACACCTTC.

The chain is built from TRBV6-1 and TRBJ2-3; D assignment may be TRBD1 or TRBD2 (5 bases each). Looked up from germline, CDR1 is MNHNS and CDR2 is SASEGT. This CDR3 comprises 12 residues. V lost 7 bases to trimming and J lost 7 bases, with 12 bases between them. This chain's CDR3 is CASTGTVYTQYF. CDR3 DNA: TGTGCCAGCACGGGGACGGTTTATACGCAGTATTTT.

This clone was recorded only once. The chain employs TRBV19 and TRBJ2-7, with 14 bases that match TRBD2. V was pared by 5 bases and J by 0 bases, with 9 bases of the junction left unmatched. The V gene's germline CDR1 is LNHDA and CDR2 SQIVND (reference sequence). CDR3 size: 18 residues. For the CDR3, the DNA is TGTGCCAGTAGTTCCTTAACCGGGACTAGCGGGGGCTCCTACGAGCAGTACTTC. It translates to CASSSLTGTSGGSYEQYF.

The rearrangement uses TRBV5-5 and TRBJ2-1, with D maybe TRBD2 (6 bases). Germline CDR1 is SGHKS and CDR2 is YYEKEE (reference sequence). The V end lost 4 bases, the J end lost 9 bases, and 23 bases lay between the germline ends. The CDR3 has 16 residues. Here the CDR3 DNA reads TGTGCCAGCAGCGAGTTGGGACGGACGGGGGTGGGTGAGCAGTTCTTC. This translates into CASSELGRTGVGEQFF.

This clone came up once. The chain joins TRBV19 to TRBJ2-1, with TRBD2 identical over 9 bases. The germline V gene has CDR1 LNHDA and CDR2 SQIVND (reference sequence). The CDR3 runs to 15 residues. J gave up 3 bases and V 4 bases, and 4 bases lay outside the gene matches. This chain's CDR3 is CASSRTAGGYNEQFF. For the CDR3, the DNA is TGTGCCAGTAGTAGGACAGCGGGGGGCTACAATGAGCAGTTCTTC. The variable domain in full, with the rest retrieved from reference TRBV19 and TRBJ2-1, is DGGITQSPKYLFRKEGQNVTLSCEQNLNHDAMYWYRQDPGQGLRLIYYSQIVNDFQKGDIAEGYSVSREKKESFPLTVTSAQKNPTAFYLCASSRTAGGYNEQFFGPGTRLTVL.

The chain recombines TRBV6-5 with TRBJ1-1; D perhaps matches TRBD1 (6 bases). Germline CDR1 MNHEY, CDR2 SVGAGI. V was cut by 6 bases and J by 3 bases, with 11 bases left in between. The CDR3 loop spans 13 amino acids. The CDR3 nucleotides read TGTGCCAGCAGGCCCAGGGGAGACACTGAAGCTTTCTTT. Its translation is CASRPRGDTEAFF.

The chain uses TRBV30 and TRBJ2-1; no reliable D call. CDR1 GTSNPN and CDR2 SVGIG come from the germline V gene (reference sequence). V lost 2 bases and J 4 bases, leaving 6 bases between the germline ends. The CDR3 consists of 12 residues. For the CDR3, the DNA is TGTGCCTGGAGTCCAATGTACAATGAGCAGTTCTTC. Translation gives CAWSPMYNEQFF. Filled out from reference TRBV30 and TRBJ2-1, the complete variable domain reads SQTIHQWPATLVQPVGSPLSLECTVEGTSNPNLYWYRQAAGRGLQLLFYSVGIGQISSEVPQNLSASRPQDRQFILSSKKLLLSDSGFYLCAWSPMYNEQFFGPGTRLTVL.

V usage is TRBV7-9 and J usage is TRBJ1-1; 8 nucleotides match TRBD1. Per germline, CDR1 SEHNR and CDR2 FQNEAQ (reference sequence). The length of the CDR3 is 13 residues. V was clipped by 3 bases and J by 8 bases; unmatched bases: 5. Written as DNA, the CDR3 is TGTGCCAGCAGCTTGGGAGGACAGGGAGAAGCTTTCTTT. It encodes CASSLGGQGEAFF.

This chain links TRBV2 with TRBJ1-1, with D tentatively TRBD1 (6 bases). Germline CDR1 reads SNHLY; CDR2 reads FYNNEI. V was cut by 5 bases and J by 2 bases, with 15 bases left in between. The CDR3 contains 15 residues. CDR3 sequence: CASSSEGGPNTEAFF. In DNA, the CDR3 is TGTGCCAGCAGTTCCGAGGGGGGACCTAACACTGAAGCTTTCTTT.